This T cell receptor (beta chain) was identified in a study of T cells in Graves' hyperthyroidism and ophthalmopathy. Findings of the study overall: In the blood, most expanded thyroid clonotypes above 0.001 appeared as well.

J was trimmed by 1 base and V by 7 bases; bases with no gene match: 4. From germline, CDR1 is MNHNS and CDR2 SASEGT. The CDR3 length is 14 residues. This clonotype was recorded many times. Its antigen is not identified. The source material, RNA transcripts, was used to amplify TCR beta CDR3 regions. TCR CDR3 underwent first-round RT-PCR with the HTBI primer set. MiXCR, applied by TCRdb to the multiplex PCR reads, yields one record per CDR3 protein. The sample shows about 380,000 distinct CDR3 sequences, roughly 13% of them seen only once. J is TRBJ2-3 and V is TRBV6-1; 8 nucleotides match TRBD2. Sequenced sample: blood. The clonotype comes from a woman between 55 and 75 years old with Graves' hyperthyroidism. The CDR3 here is CASNAAGGTDTQYF. The CDR3 DNA sequence: TGTGCCAGCAATGCAGCGGGGGGCACAGATACGCAGTATTTT.